These 22 T cell receptor beta chains share one sample of origin, sequenced in a study of T cell responses to AZD1222 COVID-19 vaccine (dated by TCRdb to the early 2020s). The time point label here, explained by the study, means: about 28 days (+/-7) after the second vaccine dose. The library relied on the immunoSEQ multiplex PCR assay. As stored in TCRdb, this immuneACCESS dataset retains in-frame rearrangements with V and J assigned. A fraction of the clones does not appear; measured against another copy, unresolved V genes explain less than half of the discrepancy, and the remainder lacks a known reason. In this sample the table shows about 94,000 clones, more than 75% of which occur a single time. About 12% of the sample goes to the ten largest clones. This specimen consisted of peripheral blood, obtained 28 days after the second AZD1222 dose. The source is an adult who received the AZD1222 COVID-19 vaccine.

V is TRBV28 and J is TRBJ1-5; D ambiguous. The V gene lost 5 bases and the J gene lost 5 bases, with 13 bases spanning the gap. The germline V gene encodes CDR1 MDHEN and CDR2 SYDVKM. The CDR3 is 14 amino acids. This CDR3 reads CASSDPLGHQPQHF. In DNA form, the CDR3 reads TGTGCCAGCAGTGACCCTTTGGGTCATCAGCCCCAGCATTTT.

The chain combines TRBV3-1 (or the pseudogene TRBV3-2) with TRBJ1-5; D remains unclear. The V end lost 1 base, the J end lost 4 bases, and 5 bases lay between the germline ends. The CDR3 totals 13 residues. The germline V gene encodes CDR1 LGHDT and CDR2 YNNKEL (reference sequence). The CDR3 loop reads CASSQAVNQPQHF. CDR3 coding DNA: TGTGCCAGCAGCCAAGCCGTTAATCAGCCCCAGCATTTT.

V gene TRBV29-1 combines with J gene TRBJ2-7, with D perhaps matching TRBD1 or TRBD2 (5 bases each). The CDR3 contains 14 residues. The ends were cut back, 1 base at V and 4 bases at J, with 14 bases in the middle. The germline gives CDR1 SQVTM, CDR2 ANQGSEA. In DNA form, the CDR3 reads TGCAGCGTTGAAGTGCGGCAGGGAGTATACGAGCAGTACTTC. It codes for CSVEVRQGVYEQYF.

This chain joins TRBV12-3 or TRBV12-4 and TRBJ1-1; D is unresolved. V dropped 3 bases and J dropped 5 bases, with 7 bases sitting between them. CDR3 length: 12 amino acids. The CDR3 DNA sequence: TGTGCCAGCAGTTTTTCGGAAACTGAAGCTTTCTTT. It codes for CASSFSETEAFF.

The chain couples TRBV3-1 (or the pseudogene TRBV3-2) to TRBJ2-7; 8 nucleotides line up with TRBD2. Trimming removed 4 bases from V and 7 bases from J; junction bases left unmatched: 12. Germline CDR1 is LGHDT and CDR2 is YNNKEL (reference sequence). This CDR3 contains 15 residues. The CDR3 DNA reads as TGTGCCAGCAGCCCGAACGGGGGGGACGGAGGAGAGCAGTACTTC. Encoded protein: CASSPNGGDGGEQYF.

This chain links TRBV4-3 with TRBJ2-7, with TRBD2 identical over 8 bases. Germline CDR1 and CDR2: LGHNA and YSLEER. J gave up 5 bases and V 2 bases, and 8 bases lay outside the gene matches. The CDR3 sequence is 15 residues long. Here the CDR3 reads CASSQSPGGAHEQYF. The CDR3 DNA is TGCGCCAGCAGCCAATCGCCCGGGGGGGCTCACGAGCAGTACTTC.

The V gene is TRBV6-5, the J gene TRBJ1-3, with D perhaps TRBD1 (5 bases). Trimming cost V 2 bases and J 0 bases, with 5 bases left between them. Germline values: CDR1 MNHEY, CDR2 SVGAGI. CDR3 length: 14 residues. This CDR3 reads CASSYDSSGNTIYF. The CDR3 region has the DNA TGTGCCAGCAGTTACGACAGCTCTGGAAACACCATATATTTT.

The J gene is TRBJ2-1, the V gene TRBV29-1; the D is unclear. Germline V CDR1 and CDR2: SQVTM, ANQGSEA. Trimming took off 7 bases at V and 6 bases at J, with 16 bases between the two ends. This CDR3 contains 13 residues. The CDR3 reads CSAILGSPNEQFF. CDR3 DNA: TGCAGCGCCATTTTGGGGTCCCCCAATGAGCAGTTCTTC.

The chain combines TRBV25-1 with TRBJ2-2; 8 nucleotides align to TRBD1. V lost 5 bases to trimming and J lost 3 bases; unmatched junction nucleotides: 5. The CDR3 contains 15 residues. CDR1 and CDR2 (germline): MGHDK, SYGVNS. In DNA, the CDR3 is TGTGCCAGCAGTCGCCCGGACAGGGACACCGGGGAGCTGTTTTTT. This codes for CASSRPDRDTGELFF.

The chain carries TRBV24-1 and TRBJ2-3; D gene unclear. The ends were cut back, 3 bases at V and 6 bases at J, with 9 bases in the middle. This CDR3 spans 13 amino acids. Germline CDR1 and CDR2: KGHDR and SFDVKD. CDR3 in amino acids: CATSDPHRDTQYF. Here the CDR3 DNA reads TGTGCCACCAGTGATCCCCACCGGGATACGCAGTATTTT.

This chain links TRBV29-1 with TRBJ2-7; D is ambiguous. Germline CDR1 is SQVTM and CDR2 is ANQGSEA. There are 13 residues in the CDR3. Deletions cut 4 bases from V and 0 bases from J, with 10 bases between. CDR3 amino acids: CSVAMESSYEQYF. CDR3 in DNA: TGCAGCGTTGCGATGGAGAGCTCCTACGAGCAGTACTTC.

This clone was counted a few times. This rearrangement joins TRBV18 to TRBJ1-5; D is unresolved. Between the trimmed V and J ends, which lost 5 bases and 0 bases, there was a span of 5 bases. The CDR3 runs to 13 residues. The germline CDR1 and CDR2 sequences are KGHSH and LQKENI. The CDR3 is CASSGSSNQPQHF. Written as DNA, the CDR3 is TGTGCCAGCTCAGGCAGTAGCAATCAGCCCCAGCATTTT.

V gene TRBV5-1 combines with J gene TRBJ1-3; a weak D match, TRBD1 (5 bases). V lost 1 base, J lost 0 bases, and 11 bases lay in between. The CDR3 runs 16 residues. Germline CDR1 reads SGHRS; CDR2 reads YFSETQ. The CDR3: CASSLTGGYSGNTIYF. The DNA of the CDR3 is TGCGCCAGCAGCTTGACCGGGGGTTACTCTGGAAACACCATATATTTT. Using reference TRBV5-1 and TRBJ1-3 for the parts outside the CDR3, the full variable domain is KAGVTQTPRYLIKTRGQQVTLSCSPISGHRSVSWYQQTPGQGLQFLFEYFSETQRNKGNFPGRFSGRQFSNSRSEMNVSTLELGDSALYLCASSLTGGYSGNTIYFGEGSWLTVV.

V is TRBV3-1 (or the pseudogene TRBV3-2) and J is TRBJ2-2; D is unresolved. The CDR3 totals 18 residues. Trimming shortened V by 2 bases and J by 3 bases, and 19 bases separated the two germline ends. Germline lookup yields CDR1 LGHDT and CDR2 YNNKEL (reference sequence). The CDR3 DNA sequence: TGTGCCAGCAGCCAATCCGCCCCAGTAAGCGCGTACACCGGGGAGCTGTTTTTT. Translation: CASSQSAPVSAYTGELFF.

The rearrangement links TRBV28 to TRBJ1-1; D unclear. Germline-derived CDR1 and CDR2 are MDHEN and SYDVKM. The CDR3 contains 14 residues. Between the trimmed V and J ends, which lost 3 bases and 1 base, there was a span of 9 bases. The CDR3 bases are TGTGCCAGCAGTTTGAGGGCTTCGAACACTGAAGCTTTCTTT. Translated: CASSLRASNTEAFF.

The genes are TRBV7-2 and TRBJ2-3; D could derive from TRBD1 or TRBD2 (5 bases each). Looked up from germline, CDR1 is SGHTA and CDR2 is FQGNSA. V was pared by 4 bases and J by 5 bases, with 13 bases between. The CDR3 is made up of 14 amino acids. The DNA of the CDR3 is TGTGCCAGCAGCTCGGGACCGCTTGGAGATACGCAGTATTTT. This translates into CASSSGPLGDTQYF.

The chain employs TRBV6-5 and TRBJ2-5; 9 bases align to TRBD1. Germline values: CDR1 MNHEY, CDR2 SVGAGI. V was clipped by 6 bases and J by 9 bases; unmatched bases: 8. The CDR3 is 13 amino acids. In DNA form, the CDR3 reads TGTGCCAGCAGAGGGACAGGGCCCGGGGCCCAGTACTTC. Protein sequence: CASRGTGPGAQYF.

This rearrangement joins TRBV3-1 (or the pseudogene TRBV3-2) to TRBJ2-1, with D unresolved. V lost 3 bases and J lost 0, with 9 bases in between. Looked up from germline, CDR1 is LGHDT and CDR2 is YNNKEL (reference sequence). CDR3 length: 15 amino acids. The CDR3 protein is CASSQTRSSYNEQFF. CDR3 bases: TGTGCCAGCAGCCAGACTCGTAGCTCCTACAATGAGCAGTTCTTC.

The V call is TRBV11-2, the J call TRBJ1-2; 10 bases fit TRBD1. Germline values: CDR1 SGHAT, CDR2 FQNNGV. There are 16 residues in the CDR3. The junction had 10 bases not matched to a gene; V was cut back by 3 bases and J by 6 bases. CDR3 sequence reads: CASSLAPGQGRHGYTF. The CDR3 DNA reads TGTGCCAGCAGCTTGGCCCCGGGACAGGGGAGGCATGGCTACACCTTC. Variable domain in full (rest from reference TRBV11-2 and TRBJ1-2): EAGVAQSPRYKIIEKRQSVAFWCNPISGHATLYWYQQILGQGPKLLIQFQNNGVVDDSQLPKDRFSAERLKGVDSTLKIQPAKLEDSAVYLCASSLAPGQGRHGYTFGSGTRLTVV.

This chain connects TRBV7-9 to TRBJ1-4; the D gene is possibly TRBD1 (5 bases). Trimming cost V 0 bases and J 8 bases, with 10 bases left between them. The CDR3 runs to 14 residues. CDR1 is SEHNR, CDR2 FQNEAQ, per germline (reference sequence). The CDR3 spells CASSLAGVEEKLFF. CDR3 DNA: TGTGCCAGCAGCTTAGCAGGGGTAGAGGAAAAACTGTTTTTT. The complete variable domain, with remaining parts taken from reference TRBV7-9 and TRBJ1-4, reads DTGVSQNPRHKITKRGQNVTFRCDPISEHNRLYWYRQTLGQGPEFLTYFQNEAQLEKSRLLSDRFSAERPKGSFSTLEIQRTEQGDSAMYLCASSLAGVEEKLFFGSGTQLSVL.

On this clone itself: Other nucleotide sequences in the sample specify the same CDR3. The V gene is TRBV6-5, the J gene TRBJ1-5; the D is unclear. V lost 0 bases and J lost 0, with 3 bases in between. The CDR3 runs to 14 residues. The V gene's germline CDR1 is MNHEY and CDR2 SVGAGI. This CDR3 is CASSYSGSNQPQHF. The CDR3 DNA reads TGTGCCAGCAGTTACTCTGGTAGCAATCAGCCCCAGCATTTT.

This rearrangement joins TRBV7-2 to TRBJ1-4, with 10 bases fitting TRBD1. The length of the CDR3 is 15 residues. Germline V CDR1 and CDR2: SGHTA, FQGNSA. V shed 4 bases, J shed 5 bases, and the junction held 4 bases outside the gene matches. CDR3: CASSSRDRGNEKLFF. The DNA for the CDR3 is TGTGCCAGCAGCTCCAGGGACAGGGGAAATGAAAAACTGTTTTTT.